This T cell receptor beta chain was found in a study of blood T cell repertoires in COVID-19. Study at large: There were acute and convalescent COVID-19 samples, and they came from the United States, Italy and Spain. In each case, the material was cDNA or gDNA derived from T cells, B-cell-depleted T cells, or PBMCs.

The CDR3 contains 13 residues. From germline, CDR1 is SGHNT and CDR2 YENEEA. V trimming: 8 bases; J trimming: 2 bases; junction bases outside the gene matches: 5. Per the authors' pipeline: Estimates of nucleated cell counts were drawn from the amplification of reference gene primers. TCRdb's copy holds only in-frame clones and misses some; the assay was immunoSEQ multiplex PCR. D and trimming were read from the DNA, whereas the V and J calls and clone size are those reported in that table. Here the sample spans about 180,000 clones, 88% being singletons. The source of this sequence is a young woman with acute or convalescent COVID-19. J is TRBJ1-2 and V is TRBV11-3, with 7 bases aligning to TRBD1. What was sequenced was peripheral blood. This CDR3 is CASGDSTNYGYTF. The CDR3 region has the DNA TGTGCCAGCGGGGACAGCACCAACTATGGCTACACCTTC.